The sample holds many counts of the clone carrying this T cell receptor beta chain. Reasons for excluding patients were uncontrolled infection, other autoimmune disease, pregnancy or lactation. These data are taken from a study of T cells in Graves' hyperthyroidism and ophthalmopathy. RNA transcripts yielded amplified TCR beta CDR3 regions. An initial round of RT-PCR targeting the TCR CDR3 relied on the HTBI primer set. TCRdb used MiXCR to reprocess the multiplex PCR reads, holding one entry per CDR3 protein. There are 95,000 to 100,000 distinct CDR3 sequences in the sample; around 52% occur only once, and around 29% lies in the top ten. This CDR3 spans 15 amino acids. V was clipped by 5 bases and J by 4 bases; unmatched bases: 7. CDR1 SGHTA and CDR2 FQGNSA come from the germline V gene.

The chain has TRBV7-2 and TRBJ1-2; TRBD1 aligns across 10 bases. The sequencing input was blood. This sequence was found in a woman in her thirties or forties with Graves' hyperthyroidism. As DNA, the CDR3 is TGTGCCAGCAGCGCCTCGACAGGGGGCGTCTATGGCTACACCTTC. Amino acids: CASSASTGGVYGYTF.